A selection of T cell receptor beta chains follows, all from one sample in a study of T-cell reconstitution after alpha-beta-depleted transplantation in children. MiXCR, applied by TCRdb to the PCR reads, yields one record per CDR3 protein. The sample lists hundreds of thousands of distinct CDR3 sequences, about 17% occurring once. The sample consisted of PBMCs from the stem cell graft donor, taken from the stem cell graft. These receptors were collected from a human donor who donated a stem cell graft to a child with acute lymphoblastic leukemia. Both conserved end residues are part of each CDR3. A D gene is named only where the DNA matches it firmly. Clone size is given for some rows only: seen once, a few or many times, or a class if the clone is expanded.

abundance: many; j_gene: TRBJ2-6; len: 19; d_gene: TRBD1; v_gene: TRBV6-4; CDR3nt: TGTGCCAGCAGTGACTGGGGGGACAGGGGGAGCTCTGGGGCCAACGTCCTGACTTTC; CDR3aa: CASSDWGDRGSSGANVLTF
abundance: few; j_gene: TRBJ2-7; len: 14; d_gene: NA; v_gene: TRBV19; CDR3nt: TGTGCCAGTAGTATATGGCAGGGCTCCTACGAGCAGTACTTC; CDR3aa: CASSIWQGSYEQYF
abundance: few; j_gene: TRBJ1-4; len: 15; d_gene: TRBD1; v_gene: TRBV5-4; CDR3nt: TGTGCCAGCAGCTTGAGACAGGGGGCTAATGAAAAACTGTTTTTT; CDR3aa: CASSLRQGANEKLFF
abundance: many; j_gene: TRBJ2-1; len: 15; d_gene: TRBD2; v_gene: TRBV12-3/TRBV12-4; CDR3nt: TGTGCCAGCAGTATACTAGCGGGGTCCTACAATGAGCAGTTCTTC; CDR3aa: CASSILAGSYNEQFF
abundance: NA; j_gene: TRBJ2-7; len: 17; d_gene: NA; v_gene: TRBV6-2/TRBV6-3; CDR3nt: TGTGCCAGCAGCCAACCACCTACTAGCCGGGGGACCTACGAGCAGTACTTC; CDR3aa: CASSQPPTSRGTYEQYF
abundance: NA; j_gene: TRBJ2-7; len: 12; d_gene: NA; v_gene: TRBV27; CDR3nt: TGTGCCAGCAGCCCCGGTTTGGCCGAGCAGTACTTC; CDR3aa: CASSPGLAEQYF
abundance: NA; j_gene: TRBJ2-7; len: 13; d_gene: NA; v_gene: TRBV7-9; CDR3nt: TGTGCCAGCAGCTTACCGGTGGTCTACGAGCAGTACTTC; CDR3aa: CASSLPVVYEQYF
abundance: NA; j_gene: TRBJ1-2; len: 13; d_gene: NA; v_gene: TRBV5-1; CDR3nt: TGCGCCAGCAGCTTGGTCCTGCGAGGTGGCTACACCTTC; CDR3aa: CASSLVLRGGYTF
abundance: NA; j_gene: TRBJ2-1; len: 15; d_gene: NA; v_gene: TRBV10-1; CDR3nt: TGCGCCAGCAGTGGGGACTTGAGCTCCTACAATGAGCAGTTCTTC; CDR3aa: CASSGDLSSYNEQFF
abundance: NA; j_gene: TRBJ2-1; len: 16; d_gene: TRBD2; v_gene: TRBV12-5; CDR3nt: TGTGCTAGTGGTTTCCTGACTAGCGGGAGGGGAAATGAGCAGTTCTTC; CDR3aa: CASGFLTSGRGNEQFF
abundance: once; j_gene: TRBJ2-7; len: 17; d_gene: NA; v_gene: TRBV10-3; CDR3nt: TGTGCCATCAGTGAGTCGTCTTACAGGAGAAGCTCCTACGAGCAGTACTTC; CDR3aa: CAISESSYRRSSYEQYF
abundance: NA; j_gene: TRBJ2-3; len: 14; d_gene: NA; v_gene: TRBV12-3/TRBV12-4; CDR3nt: TGTGCCAGCACCCCGATATCGGGTACAGATACGCAGTATTTT; CDR3aa: CASTPISGTDTQYF
abundance: few; j_gene: TRBJ2-6; len: 17; d_gene: NA; v_gene: TRBV5-1; CDR3nt: TGCGCCAGCAGCGGGAGACGGGGTACGGTTGGGGCCAACGTCCTGACTTTC; CDR3aa: CASSGRRGTVGANVLTF
abundance: many; j_gene: TRBJ2-7; len: 14; d_gene: TRBD1; v_gene: TRBV7-9; CDR3nt: TGTGCCAGCAGCCAGACAGGGTGGCCCTACGAGCAGTACTTC; CDR3aa: CASSQTGWPYEQYF
abundance: NA; j_gene: TRBJ2-5; len: 14; d_gene: NA; v_gene: TRBV29-1; CDR3nt: TGCAGCGCATCCCCACCATGGCCCCCTGGGACCCAGTACTTC; CDR3aa: CSASPPWPPGTQYF